This TCR beta chain was documented in a study of regulatory T cells in long-lasting Graves disease. This CDR3 comprises 14 residues. The germline V gene encodes CDR1 MNHGY and CDR2 SVAAGI. According to the study, TCR beta libraries were built with iRepertoire HTBI primers and CDR3-region Arm-PCR. Study processing details: Among the samples, some 68 TRBV and more than twelve TRBJ segments were identified. One entry per CDR3 protein results from TCRdb running MiXCR on the multiplex PCR reads. The authors' filters were not applied to this entry. The sample includes roughly 450,000 distinct CDR3 sequences, 20% to 25% seen only once; the top ten take about an eighth. Remarks on this clonotype: One base away lies a much larger clone, so this may be a sequencing read error.

As to time point: persistent/refractory GD, antithyroid drugs over 5 years with positive TRAb. After RNA was extracted from PBMCs, the TCR library was made from it. Patients were from an endocrinology department in Xi'an, China. The receptor was isolated from a female donor with Graves disease. The specimen was peripheral blood mononuclear cells (PBMCs), collected when the disease was refractory, from a patient treated with antithyroid drugs. The chain employs TRBV6-9 and TRBJ2-7; D not resolved. The CDR3 DNA sequence: TGTGCCATCAGTTACTCTACTCCACGAACCGAGCAGTACTTC. It codes for CAISYSTPRTEQYF.